The clone carrying this TCR beta chain was observed a single time. J gave up 6 bases and V 6 bases, and 4 bases lay outside the gene matches. The CDR3 is made up of 13 amino acids. Germline V gene sequence: CDR1 KGHDR, CDR2 SFDVKD. This entry belongs to a study of blood T cell repertoires in COVID-19. Study in general: Nucleic acid was either cDNA or gDNA, and it came from T cells, B-cell-depleted T cells, or PBMCs.

The protocol was immunoSEQ multiplex PCR, while the TCRdb copy is restricted to in-frame clones and leaves out a portion. The sample has some 250,000 clones; roughly 88% are singletons. Sample: PBMCs or T cells enriched from blood (not recorded which). The TCR was taken from a woman in her 40s with acute COVID-19. The V gene is TRBV24-1, the J gene TRBJ1-5; 7 bases line up with TRBD1. The CDR3 DNA reads TGTGCCACCAGTAGACAGGGTTTTCAGCCCCAGCATTTT. It yields the protein CATSRQGFQPQHF.